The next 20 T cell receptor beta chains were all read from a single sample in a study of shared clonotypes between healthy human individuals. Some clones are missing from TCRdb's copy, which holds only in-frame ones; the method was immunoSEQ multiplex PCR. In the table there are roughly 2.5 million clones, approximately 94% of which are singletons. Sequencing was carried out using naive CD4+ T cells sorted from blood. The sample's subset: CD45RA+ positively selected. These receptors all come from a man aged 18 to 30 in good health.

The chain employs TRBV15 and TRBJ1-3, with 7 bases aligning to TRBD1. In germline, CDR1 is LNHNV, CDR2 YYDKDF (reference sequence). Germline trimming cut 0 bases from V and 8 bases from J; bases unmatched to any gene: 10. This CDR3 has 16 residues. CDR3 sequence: CATSRDTGARGDTIYF. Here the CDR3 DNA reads TGTGCCACCAGCAGAGATACAGGGGCTAGGGGAGACACCATATATTTT.

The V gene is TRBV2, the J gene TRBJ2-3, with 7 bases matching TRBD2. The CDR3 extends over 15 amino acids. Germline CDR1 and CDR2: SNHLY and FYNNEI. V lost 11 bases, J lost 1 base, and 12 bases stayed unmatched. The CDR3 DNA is TGTGCCGGGAGGCCAAGCGGGACGCGCACAGATACGCAGTATTTT. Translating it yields CAGRPSGTRTDTQYF.

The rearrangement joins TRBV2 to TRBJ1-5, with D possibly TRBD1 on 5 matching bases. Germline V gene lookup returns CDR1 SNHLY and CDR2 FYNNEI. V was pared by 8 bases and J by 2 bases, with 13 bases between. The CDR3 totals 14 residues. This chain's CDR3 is CASSGIKGNQPQHF. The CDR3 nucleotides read TGTGCCAGCTCAGGGATCAAGGGCAATCAGCCCCAGCATTTT.

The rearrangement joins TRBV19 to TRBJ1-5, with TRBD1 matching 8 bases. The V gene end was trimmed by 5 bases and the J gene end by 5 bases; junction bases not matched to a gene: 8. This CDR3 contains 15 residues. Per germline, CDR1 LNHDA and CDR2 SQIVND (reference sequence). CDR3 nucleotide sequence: TGTGCCAGTAGTCGCCGACAGGGGAGCCATCAGCCCCAGCATTTT. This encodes CASSRRQGSHQPQHF.

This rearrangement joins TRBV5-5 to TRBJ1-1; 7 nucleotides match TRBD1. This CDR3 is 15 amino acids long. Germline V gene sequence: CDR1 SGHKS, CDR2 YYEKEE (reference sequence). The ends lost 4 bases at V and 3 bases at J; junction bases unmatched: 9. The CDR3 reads CASSGQLQGYTEAFF. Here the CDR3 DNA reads TGTGCCAGCAGCGGACAACTACAGGGGTACACTGAAGCTTTCTTT.

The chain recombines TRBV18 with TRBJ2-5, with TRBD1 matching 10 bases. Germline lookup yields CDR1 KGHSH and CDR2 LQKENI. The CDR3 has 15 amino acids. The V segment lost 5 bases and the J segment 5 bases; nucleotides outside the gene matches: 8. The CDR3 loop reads CASSASGTGVETQYF. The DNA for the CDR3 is TGTGCCAGCTCAGCATCCGGGACAGGGGTGGAGACCCAGTACTTC.

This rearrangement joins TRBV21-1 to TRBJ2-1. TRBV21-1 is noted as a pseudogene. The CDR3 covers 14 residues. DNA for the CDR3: TGTGCCAGCAGCCTACACCATTCCGACAATGAGCAGTTCTTC. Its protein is CASSLHHSDNEQFF.

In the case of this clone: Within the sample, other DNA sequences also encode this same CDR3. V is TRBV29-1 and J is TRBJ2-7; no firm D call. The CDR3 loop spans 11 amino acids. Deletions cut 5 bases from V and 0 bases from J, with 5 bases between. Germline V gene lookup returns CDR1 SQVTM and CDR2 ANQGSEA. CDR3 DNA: TGCAGCGTTTTTCTCTCCTACGAGCAGTACTTC. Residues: CSVFLSYEQYF.

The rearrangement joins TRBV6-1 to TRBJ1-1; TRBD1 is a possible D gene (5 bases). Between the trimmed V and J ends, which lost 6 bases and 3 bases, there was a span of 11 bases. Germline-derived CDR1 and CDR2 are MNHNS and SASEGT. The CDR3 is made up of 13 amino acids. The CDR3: CASRSGFYTEAFF. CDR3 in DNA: TGTGCCAGCAGATCAGGGTTCTACACTGAAGCTTTCTTT.

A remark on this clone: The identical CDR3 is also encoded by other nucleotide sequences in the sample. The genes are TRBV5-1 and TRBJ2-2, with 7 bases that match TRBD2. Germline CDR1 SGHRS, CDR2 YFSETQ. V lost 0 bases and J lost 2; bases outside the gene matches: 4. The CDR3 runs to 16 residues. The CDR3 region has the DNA TGCGCCAGCAGCTTGGTTGCGGGGGATAACACCGGGGAGCTGTTTTTT. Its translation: CASSLVAGDNTGELFF.

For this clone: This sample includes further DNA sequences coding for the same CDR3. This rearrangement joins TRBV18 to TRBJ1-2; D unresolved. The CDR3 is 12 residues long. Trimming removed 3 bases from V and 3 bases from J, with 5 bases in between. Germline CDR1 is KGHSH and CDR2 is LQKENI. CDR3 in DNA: TGTGCCAGCTCACCCTCGGACTATGGCTACACCTTC. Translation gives CASSPSDYGYTF.

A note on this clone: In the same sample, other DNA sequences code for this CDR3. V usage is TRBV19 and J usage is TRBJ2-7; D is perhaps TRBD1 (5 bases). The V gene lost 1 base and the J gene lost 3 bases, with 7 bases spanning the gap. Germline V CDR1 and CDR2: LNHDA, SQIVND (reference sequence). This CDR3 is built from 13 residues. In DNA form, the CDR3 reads TGTGCCAGTAGTATAGGCAGGGACTACGAGCAGTACTTC. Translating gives CASSIGRDYEQYF.

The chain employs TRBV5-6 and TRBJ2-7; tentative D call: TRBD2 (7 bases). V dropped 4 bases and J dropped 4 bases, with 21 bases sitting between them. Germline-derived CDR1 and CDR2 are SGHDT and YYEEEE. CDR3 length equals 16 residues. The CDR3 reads CASSPLGGGAGYEQYF. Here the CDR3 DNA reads TGTGCCAGCAGCCCCCTGGGAGGGGGGGCTGGGTACGAGCAGTACTTC.

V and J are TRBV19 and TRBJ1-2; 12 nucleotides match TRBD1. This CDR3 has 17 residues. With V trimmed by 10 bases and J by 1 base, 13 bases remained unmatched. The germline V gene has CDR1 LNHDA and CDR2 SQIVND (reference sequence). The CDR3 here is CATTAGQGAIGNYGYTF. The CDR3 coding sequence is TGTGCCACCACGGCGGGACAGGGGGCGATAGGTAACTATGGCTACACCTTC.

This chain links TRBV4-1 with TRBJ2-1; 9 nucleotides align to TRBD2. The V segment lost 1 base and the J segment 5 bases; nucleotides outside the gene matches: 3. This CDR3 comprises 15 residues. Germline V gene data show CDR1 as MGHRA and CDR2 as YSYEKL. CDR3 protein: CASSQVGGRDNEQFF. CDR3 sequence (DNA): TGCGCCAGCAGCCAAGTTGGCGGGAGGGACAATGAGCAGTTCTTC.

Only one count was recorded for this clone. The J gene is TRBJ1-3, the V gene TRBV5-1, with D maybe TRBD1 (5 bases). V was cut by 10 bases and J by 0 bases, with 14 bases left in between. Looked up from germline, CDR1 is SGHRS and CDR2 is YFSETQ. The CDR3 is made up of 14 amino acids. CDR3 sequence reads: CACKTEPSGNTIYF. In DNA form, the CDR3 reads TGCGCCTGCAAGACAGAACCCTCTGGAAACACCATATATTTT.

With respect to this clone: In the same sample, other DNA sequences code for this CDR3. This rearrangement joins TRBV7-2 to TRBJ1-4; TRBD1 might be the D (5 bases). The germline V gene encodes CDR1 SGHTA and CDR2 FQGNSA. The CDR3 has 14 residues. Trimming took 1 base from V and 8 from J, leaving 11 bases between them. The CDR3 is CASSLGGAGEKLFF. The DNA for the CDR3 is TGTGCCAGCAGCTTAGGAGGGGCGGGGGAAAAACTGTTTTTT.

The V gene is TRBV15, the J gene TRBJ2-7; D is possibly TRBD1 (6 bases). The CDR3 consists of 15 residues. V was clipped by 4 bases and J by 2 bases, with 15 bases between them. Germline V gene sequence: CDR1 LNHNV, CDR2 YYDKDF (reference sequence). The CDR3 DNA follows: TGTGCCACCAGCACAAACAGGGACCGAGCCTACGAGCAGTACTTC. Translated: CATSTNRDRAYEQYF.

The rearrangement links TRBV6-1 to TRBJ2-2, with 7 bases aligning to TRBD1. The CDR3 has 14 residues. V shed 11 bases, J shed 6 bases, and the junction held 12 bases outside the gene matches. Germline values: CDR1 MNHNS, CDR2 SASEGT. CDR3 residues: CAARGTDAPGELFF. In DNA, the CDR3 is TGTGCCGCTAGAGGGACAGACGCTCCCGGGGAGCTGTTTTTT.

The CDR3 DNA reads as TGTGCCAGTAGGGGACTGGGGCAGGGAGATACGCAGTATTTT. This translates into CASRGLGQGDTQYF. The rearrangement uses TRBV19 and TRBJ2-3; perhaps TRBD2 as D (6 bases). Trimming took off 6 bases at V and 5 bases at J, with 15 bases between the two ends. The CDR3 is 14 amino acids. The V gene's germline CDR1 is LNHDA and CDR2 SQIVND (reference sequence).